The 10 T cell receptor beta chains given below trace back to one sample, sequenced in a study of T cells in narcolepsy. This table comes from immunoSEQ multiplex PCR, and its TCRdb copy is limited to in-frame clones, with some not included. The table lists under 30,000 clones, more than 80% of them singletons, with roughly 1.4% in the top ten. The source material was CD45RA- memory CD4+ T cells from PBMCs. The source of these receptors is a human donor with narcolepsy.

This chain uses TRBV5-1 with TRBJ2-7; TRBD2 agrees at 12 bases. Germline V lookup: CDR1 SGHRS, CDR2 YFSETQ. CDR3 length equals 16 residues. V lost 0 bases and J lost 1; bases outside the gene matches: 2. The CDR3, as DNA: TGCGCCAGCAGCTTGGACGGACTAGCGGGATCCTACGAGCAGTACTTC. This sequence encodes CASSLDGLAGSYEQYF. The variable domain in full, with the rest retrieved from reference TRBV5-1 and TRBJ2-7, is KAGVTQTPRYLIKTRGQQVTLSCSPISGHRSVSWYQQTPGQGLQFLFEYFSETQRNKGNFPGRFSGRQFSNSRSEMNVSTLELGDSALYLCASSLDGLAGSYEQYFGPGTRLTVT.

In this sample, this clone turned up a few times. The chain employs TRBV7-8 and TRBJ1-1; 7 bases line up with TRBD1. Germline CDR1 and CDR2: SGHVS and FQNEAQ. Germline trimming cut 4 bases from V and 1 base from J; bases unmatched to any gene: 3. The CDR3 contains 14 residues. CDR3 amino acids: CASSSGQPNTEAFF. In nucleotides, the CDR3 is TGTGCCAGCAGCTCGGGACAGCCGAACACTGAAGCTTTCTTT.

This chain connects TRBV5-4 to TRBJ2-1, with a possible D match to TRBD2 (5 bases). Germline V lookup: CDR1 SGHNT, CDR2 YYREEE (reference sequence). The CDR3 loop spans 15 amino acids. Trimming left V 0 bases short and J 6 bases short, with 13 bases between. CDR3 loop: CASSLELVKSNEQFF. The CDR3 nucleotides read TGTGCCAGCAGCTTGGAACTAGTGAAGAGCAATGAGCAGTTCTTC.

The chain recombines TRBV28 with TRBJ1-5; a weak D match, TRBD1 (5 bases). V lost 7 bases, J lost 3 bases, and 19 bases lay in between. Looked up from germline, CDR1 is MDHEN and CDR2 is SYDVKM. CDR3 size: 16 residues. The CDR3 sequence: CASTASGRGDNQPQHF. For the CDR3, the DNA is TGTGCCAGCACGGCCTCGGGGAGGGGCGACAATCAGCCCCAGCATTTT. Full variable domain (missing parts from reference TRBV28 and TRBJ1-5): DVKVTQSSRYLVKRTGEKVFLECVQDMDHENMFWYRQDPGLGLRLIYFSYDVKMKEKGDIPEGYSVSREKKERFSLILESASTNQTSMYLCASTASGRGDNQPQHFGDGTRLSIL.

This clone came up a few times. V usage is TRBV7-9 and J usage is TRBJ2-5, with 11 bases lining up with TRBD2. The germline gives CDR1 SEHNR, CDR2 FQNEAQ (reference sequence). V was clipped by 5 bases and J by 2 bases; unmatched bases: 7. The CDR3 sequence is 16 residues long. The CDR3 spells CASSLSGTSGQETQYF. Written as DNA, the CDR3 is TGTGCCAGCAGCCTATCAGGGACTAGCGGACAAGAGACCCAGTACTTC.

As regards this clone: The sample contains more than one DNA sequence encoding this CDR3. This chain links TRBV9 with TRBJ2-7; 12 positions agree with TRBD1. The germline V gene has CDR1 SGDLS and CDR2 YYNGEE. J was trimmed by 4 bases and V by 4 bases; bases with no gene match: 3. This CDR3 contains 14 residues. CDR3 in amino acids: CASSPGQGAYEQYF. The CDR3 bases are TGTGCCAGCAGCCCGGGACAGGGGGCTTACGAGCAGTACTTC.

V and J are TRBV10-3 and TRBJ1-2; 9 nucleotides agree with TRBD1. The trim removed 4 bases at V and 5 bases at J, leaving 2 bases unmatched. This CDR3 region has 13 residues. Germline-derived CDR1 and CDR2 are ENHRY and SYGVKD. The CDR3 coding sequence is TGTGCCATCAGTGTTGGGACAGGGTATGGCTACACCTTC. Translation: CAISVGTGYGYTF.

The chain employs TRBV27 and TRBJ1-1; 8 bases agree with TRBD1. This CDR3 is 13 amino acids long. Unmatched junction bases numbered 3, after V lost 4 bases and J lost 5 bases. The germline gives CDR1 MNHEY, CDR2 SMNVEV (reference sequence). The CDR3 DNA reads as TGTGCCAGCAGTTACAGGGGGAGGACTGAAGCTTTCTTT. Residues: CASSYRGRTEAFF.

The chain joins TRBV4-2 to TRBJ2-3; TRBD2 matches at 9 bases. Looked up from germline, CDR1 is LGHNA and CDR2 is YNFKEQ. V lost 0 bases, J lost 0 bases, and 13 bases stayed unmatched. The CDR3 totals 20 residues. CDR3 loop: CASSQEDAAGGFGSTDTQYF. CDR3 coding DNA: TGTGCCAGCAGCCAAGAGGATGCGGCGGGAGGGTTTGGGAGCACAGATACGCAGTATTTT.

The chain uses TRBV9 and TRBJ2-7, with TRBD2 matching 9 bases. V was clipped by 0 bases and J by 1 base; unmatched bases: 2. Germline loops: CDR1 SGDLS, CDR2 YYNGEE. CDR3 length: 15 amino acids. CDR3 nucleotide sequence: TGTGCCAGCAGCGTAGTTGCGGGAGGGTCCTACGAGCAGTACTTC. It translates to CASSVVAGGSYEQYF.